The rows below give T cell receptor beta chains drawn from one sample of a study of T cell responses to AZD1222 COVID-19 vaccine. The method was immunoSEQ multiplex PCR; TCRdb's version includes in-frame clones alone and lacks a portion of them. The sample includes about 79,000 clones, 70% to 90% of them seen just once. Sample: peripheral blood, taken on day 0 of AZD1222 vaccination. These receptors were taken from an adult in good health. Both conserved end residues are part of each CDR3. Each record gives: D gene, clone size, V gene, J gene, CDR3 protein, CDR3 DNA. The D gene is left open where the match is weak. The size entry is marked missing in some rows and otherwise reads once, few, many or a size class.

.	few	TRBV7-8	TRBJ2-1	CASSLADADNEQFF	TGTGCCAGCAGCTTAGCGGACGCCGACAATGAGCAGTTCTTC
.	.	TRBV5-6	TRBJ2-2	CASSLKNGELFF	TGTGCCAGCAGCTTGAAAAACGGGGAGCTGTTTTTT
.	.	TRBV19	TRBJ1-5	CASSIERKEGLSNQPQHF	TGTGCCAGTAGTATAGAGCGGAAGGAGGGACTTAGCAATCAGCCCCAGCATTTT
.	.	TRBV7-8	TRBJ2-7	CASSLEEVSYEQYF	TGTGCCAGCAGCTTAGAGGAGGTATCCTACGAGCAGTACTTC
.	.	TRBV3-1/TRBV3-2	TRBJ1-2	CASRDLNYGYTF	TGTGCCAGCCGGGATCTTAACTATGGCTACACCTTC
.	.	TRBV27	TRBJ2-3	CASSPHPRGRKTTDTQYF	TGTGCCAGCAGTCCACACCCCCGGGGGCGGAAGACTACAGATACGCAGTATTTT
.	few	TRBV11-2	TRBJ1-1	CASSPNSMNTEAFF	TGTGCCAGCAGCCCAAACTCAATGAACACTGAAGCTTTCTTT
TRBD2	.	TRBV5-1	TRBJ2-7	CASSLYQIAGEPYEQYF	TGCGCCAGCAGCTTGTACCAAATAGCGGGGGAACCCTACGAGCAGTACTTC
.	.	TRBV5-5	TRBJ1-4	CASSLDLGAREKLFF	TGTGCCAGCAGCTTGGACCTGGGGGCGCGGGAAAAACTGTTTTTT
.	.	TRBV30	TRBJ1-1	CAWIIQGAWAFF	TGTGCCTGGATTATACAGGGCGCGTGGGCTTTCTTT
.	few	TRBV28	TRBJ2-3	CASSDLADTQYF	TGTGCCAGCAGTGATCTAGCAGATACGCAGTATTTT
.	.	TRBV27	TRBJ2-5	CASGRGTQYF	TGTGCCAGCGGACGCGGGACCCAGTACTTC
TRBD2	.	TRBV18	TRBJ2-3	CASSPGIAGMDTQYF	TGTGCCAGCTCACCCGGGATAGCGGGAATGGATACGCAGTATTTT
.	.	TRBV13	TRBJ2-5	CASSLPSLETQYF	TGTGCCAGCAGCTTACCCTCGTTAGAGACCCAGTACTTC
.	few	TRBV29-1	TRBJ2-2	CSVAGDTGELFF	TGCAGCGTCGCAGGGGACACCGGGGAGCTGTTTTTT
.	.	TRBV19	TRBJ2-3	CASSVSPGDTQYF	TGTGCCAGTAGTGTCAGCCCGGGGGATACGCAGTATTTT
TRBD1	.	TRBV6-5	TRBJ1-1	CASSYRGLTGEAFF	TGTGCCAGCAGCTACAGGGGCCTCACGGGGGAAGCTTTCTTT
TRBD1	.	TRBV5-4	TRBJ2-7	CASSSGQQSEQYF	TGTGCCAGCAGCTCGGGACAGCAGTCCGAGCAGTACTTC
.	.	TRBV24-1	TRBJ2-1	CATSDSIPTYNEQFF	TGTGCCACCAGTGATTCAATCCCGACCTACAATGAGCAGTTCTTC
.	.	TRBV6-5	TRBJ2-5	CASSDSGGGAQYF	TGTGCCAGCAGTGACTCAGGCGGTGGCGCCCAGTACTTC
.	.	TRBV7-9	TRBJ1-3	CASSLGYLSGNTIYF	TGTGCCAGCAGCTTAGGGTATCTTTCTGGAAACACCATATATTTT
.	.	TRBV5-1	TRBJ2-6	CASSVTGFSGANVLTF	TGCGCCAGCAGCGTAACAGGGTTCTCTGGGGCCAACGTCCTGACTTTC